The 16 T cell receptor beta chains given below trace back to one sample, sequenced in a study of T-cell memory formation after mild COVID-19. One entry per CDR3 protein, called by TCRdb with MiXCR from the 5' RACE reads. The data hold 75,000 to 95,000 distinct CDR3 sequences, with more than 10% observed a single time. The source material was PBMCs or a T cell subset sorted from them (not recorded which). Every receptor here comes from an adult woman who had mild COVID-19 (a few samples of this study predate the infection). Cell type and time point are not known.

DNA for the CDR3: TGTGCCACCCGGGCGGCCTCCTACAATGAGCAGTTCTTC. This gives the protein CATRAASYNEQFF. This chain connects TRBV15 to TRBJ2-1, with no clear D. The germline CDR1 and CDR2 sequences are LNHNV and YYDKDF (reference sequence). V lost 8 bases and J 0 bases, leaving 8 bases between the germline ends. CDR3 length: 13 residues.

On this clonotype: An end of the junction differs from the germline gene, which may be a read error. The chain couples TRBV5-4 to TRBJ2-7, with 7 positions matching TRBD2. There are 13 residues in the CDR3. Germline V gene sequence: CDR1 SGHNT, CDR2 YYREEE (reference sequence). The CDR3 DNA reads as TGTGCCAGCAGCTCTCGGTCTGACGGGAGGAACCTCTTC. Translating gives CASSSRSDGRNLF.

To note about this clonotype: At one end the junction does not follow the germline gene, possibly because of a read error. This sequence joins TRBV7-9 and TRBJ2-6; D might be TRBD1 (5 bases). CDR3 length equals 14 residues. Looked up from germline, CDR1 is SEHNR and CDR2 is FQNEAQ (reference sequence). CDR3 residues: CASSSYSGAKVLTF. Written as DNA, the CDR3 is TGTGCCAGCAGCTCCTACTCTGGGGCCAAAGTCCTGACTTTC.

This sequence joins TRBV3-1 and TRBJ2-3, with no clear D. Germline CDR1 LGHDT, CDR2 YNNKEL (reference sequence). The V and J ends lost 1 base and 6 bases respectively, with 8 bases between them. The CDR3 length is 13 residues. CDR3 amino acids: CASSQVNGDTQYF. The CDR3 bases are TGTGCCAGCAGCCAAGTCAATGGGGATACGCAGTATTTT.

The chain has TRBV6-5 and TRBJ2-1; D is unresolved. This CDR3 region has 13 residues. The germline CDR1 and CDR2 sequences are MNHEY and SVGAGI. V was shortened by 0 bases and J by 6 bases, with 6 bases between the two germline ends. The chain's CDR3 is CASSYSKRNEQFF. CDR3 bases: TGTGCCAGCAGTTACTCGAAGCGCAATGAGCAGTTCTTC.

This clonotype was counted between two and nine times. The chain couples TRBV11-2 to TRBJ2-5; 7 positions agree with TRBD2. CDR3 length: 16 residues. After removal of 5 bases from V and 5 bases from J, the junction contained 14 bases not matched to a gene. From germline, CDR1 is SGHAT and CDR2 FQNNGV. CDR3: CASSLAGTTQEETQYF. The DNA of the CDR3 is TGTGCCAGCAGCCTAGCCGGGACTACCCAGGAGGAGACCCAGTACTTC.

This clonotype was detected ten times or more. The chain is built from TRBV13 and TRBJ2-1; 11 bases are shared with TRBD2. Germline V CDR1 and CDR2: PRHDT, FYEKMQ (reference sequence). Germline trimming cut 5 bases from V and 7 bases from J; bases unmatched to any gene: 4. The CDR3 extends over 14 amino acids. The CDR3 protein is CASSPRTSGNEQFF. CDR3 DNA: TGTGCCAGCAGCCCTCGGACTAGCGGGAATGAGCAGTTCTTC. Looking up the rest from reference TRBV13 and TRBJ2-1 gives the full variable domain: AAGVIQSPRHLIKEKRETATLKCYPIPRHDTVYWYQQGPGQDPQFLISFYEKMQSDKGSIPDRFSAQQFSDYHSELNMSSLELGDSALYFCASSPRTSGNEQFFGPGTRLTVL.

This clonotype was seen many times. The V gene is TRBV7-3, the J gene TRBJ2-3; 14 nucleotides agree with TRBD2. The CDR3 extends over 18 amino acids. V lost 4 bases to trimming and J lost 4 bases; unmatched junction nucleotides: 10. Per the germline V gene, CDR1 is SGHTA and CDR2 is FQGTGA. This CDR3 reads CASSWMGTSGSVADTQYF. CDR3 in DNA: TGTGCCAGCAGCTGGATGGGGACTAGCGGGAGCGTTGCAGATACGCAGTATTTT. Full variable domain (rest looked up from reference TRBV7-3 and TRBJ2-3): GAGVSQTPSNKVTEKGKYVELRCDPISGHTALYWYRQSLGQGPEFLIYFQGTGAADDSGLPNDRFFAVRPEGSVSTLKIQRTERGDSAVYLCASSWMGTSGSVADTQYFGPGTRLTVL.

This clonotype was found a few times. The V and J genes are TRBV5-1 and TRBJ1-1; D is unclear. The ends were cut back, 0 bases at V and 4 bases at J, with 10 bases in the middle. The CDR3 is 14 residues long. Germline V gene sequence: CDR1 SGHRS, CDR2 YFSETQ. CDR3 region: CASSLAGAVTEAFF. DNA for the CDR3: TGCGCCAGCAGCTTGGCAGGCGCAGTCACTGAAGCTTTCTTT. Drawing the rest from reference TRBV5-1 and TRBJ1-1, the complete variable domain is KAGVTQTPRYLIKTRGQQVTLSCSPISGHRSVSWYQQTPGQGLQFLFEYFSETQRNKGNFPGRFSGRQFSNSRSEMNVSTLELGDSALYLCASSLAGAVTEAFFGQGTRLTVV.

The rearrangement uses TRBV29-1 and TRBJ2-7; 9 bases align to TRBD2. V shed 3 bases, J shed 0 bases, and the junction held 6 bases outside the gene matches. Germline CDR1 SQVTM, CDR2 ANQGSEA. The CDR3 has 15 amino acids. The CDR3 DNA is TGCAGCGTTGATCAGCTAGCGGGATACTCCTACGAGCAGTACTTC. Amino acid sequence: CSVDQLAGYSYEQYF.

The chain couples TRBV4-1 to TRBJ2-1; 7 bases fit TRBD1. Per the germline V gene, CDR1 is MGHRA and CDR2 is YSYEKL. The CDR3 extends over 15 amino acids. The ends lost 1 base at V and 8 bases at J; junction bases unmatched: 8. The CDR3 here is CASSQGEGAVDEQFF. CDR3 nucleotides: TGCGCCAGCAGCCAAGGTGAGGGGGCCGTCGATGAGCAGTTCTTC.

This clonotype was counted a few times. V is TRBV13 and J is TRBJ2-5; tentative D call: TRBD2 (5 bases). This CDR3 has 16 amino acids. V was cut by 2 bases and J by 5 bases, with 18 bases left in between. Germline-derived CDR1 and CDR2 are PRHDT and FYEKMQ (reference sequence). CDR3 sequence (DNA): TGTGCCAGCAGCTTATCGGAGGAGCCCCGAGGGGAGACCCAGTACTTC. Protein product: CASSLSEEPRGETQYF.

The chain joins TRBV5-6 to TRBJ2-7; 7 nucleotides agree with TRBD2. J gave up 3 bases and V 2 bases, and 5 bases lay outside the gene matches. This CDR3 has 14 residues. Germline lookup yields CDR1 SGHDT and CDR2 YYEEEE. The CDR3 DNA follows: TGTGCCAGCAGCTTTGGCGCTAGCGGCTACGAGCAGTACTTC. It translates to CASSFGASGYEQYF. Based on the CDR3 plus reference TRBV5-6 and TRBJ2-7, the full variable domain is DAGVTQSPTHLIKTRGQQVTLRCSPKSGHDTVSWYQQALGQGPQFIFQYYEEEERQRGNFPDRFSGHQFPNYSSELNVNALLLGDSALYLCASSFGASGYEQYFGPGTRLTVT.

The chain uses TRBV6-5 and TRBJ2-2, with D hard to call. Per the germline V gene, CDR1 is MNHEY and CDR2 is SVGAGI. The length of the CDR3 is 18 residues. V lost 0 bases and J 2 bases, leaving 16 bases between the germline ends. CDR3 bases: TGTGCCAGCAGTTACTCGGGTCCGGCCAACCCAAACACCGGGGAGCTGTTTTTT. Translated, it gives CASSYSGPANPNTGELFF.

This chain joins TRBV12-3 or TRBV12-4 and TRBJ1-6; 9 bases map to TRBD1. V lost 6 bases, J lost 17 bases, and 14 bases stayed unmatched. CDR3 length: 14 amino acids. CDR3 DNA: TGTGCCAGCAGCCCAGACAGGGGGGTTGGTACCATCCACTTT. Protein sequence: CASSPDRGVGTIHF.

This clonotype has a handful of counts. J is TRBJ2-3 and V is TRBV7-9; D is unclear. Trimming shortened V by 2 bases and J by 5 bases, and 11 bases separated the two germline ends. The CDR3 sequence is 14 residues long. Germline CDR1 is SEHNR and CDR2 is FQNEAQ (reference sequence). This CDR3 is CASSLTPAQDTQYF. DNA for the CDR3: TGTGCCAGCAGCTTAACGCCAGCTCAAGATACGCAGTATTTT.